Shown below are 27 T cell receptor beta chains from a single sample sequenced in a study of molecular identifiers for immune sequencing clone quantification. TCRdb recomputed calls from the PCR reads with MiXCR, one row per CDR3 protein. The repertoire holds around 480,000 distinct CDR3 sequences, with around 23% as singletons. The sample consisted of naive CD8+ T cells from blood, with Jurkat cell RNA spiked in. The subset here: FACS-sorted CD8+CD4-CCR7+CD45RA+ naive T cells. These receptor sequences come from a human donor in good health. Some libraries in this study had Jurkat cell RNA spiked in.

This clonotype was observed a handful of times. The CDR3 reads CASSVGTSGKETQYF. For the CDR3, the DNA is TGTGCCAGCAGCGTAGGGACCTCAGGAAAAGAGACCCAGTACTTC. The rearrangement joins TRBV9 to TRBJ2-5; D ambiguous. The CDR3 extends over 15 amino acids. In germline, CDR1 is SGDLS, CDR2 YYNGEE. V was clipped by 0 bases and J by 3 bases, with 12 bases between them.

The chain is built from TRBV27 and TRBJ1-2; maybe TRBD1 (6 bases). Germline CDR1 and CDR2: MNHEY and SMNVEV (reference sequence). This CDR3 comprises 14 residues. V lost 7 bases to trimming and J lost 5 bases, with 17 bases between them. The CDR3 loop is CASKGAGTNYGYTF. Written as DNA, the CDR3 is TGTGCCAGCAAGGGAGCCGGGACAAATTATGGCTACACCTTC.

This clonotype appeared a few times. The rearrangement links TRBV7-3 to TRBJ2-7; 8 bases match TRBD2. The CDR3 length is 14 residues. J lost 5 bases, V lost 5 bases, and 8 bases had no gene match. CDR1 SGHTA and CDR2 FQGTGA come from the germline V gene. The CDR3 sequence is CASSHPGLAHEQYF. CDR3 DNA sequence: TGTGCCAGCAGCCACCCTGGACTAGCTCACGAGCAGTACTTC.

There are a few counts of this clonotype. This chain joins TRBV2 and TRBJ1-2, with unresolved D. Germline V lookup: CDR1 SNHLY, CDR2 FYNNEI. Trimming shortened V by 7 bases and J by 7 bases, and 25 bases separated the two germline ends. There are 16 residues in the CDR3. For the CDR3, the DNA is TGTGCCAGCAAGCCGGCGGTTGGAGGGTCCGGCGGTGGCTACACCTTC. Protein sequence: CASKPAVGGSGGGYTF.

This clonotype was counted at least ten times. The chain combines TRBV27 with TRBJ2-7, with D perhaps given as TRBD1 or TRBD2 (6 bases each). Germline V gene lookup returns CDR1 MNHEY and CDR2 SMNVEV (reference sequence). V was trimmed by 5 bases and J by 0 bases, leaving 23 bases between them. The length of the CDR3 is 18 residues. CDR3 sequence (DNA): TGTGCCAGCAGTACCTGGACGGGCTCGGGGGCTAGCTCCTACGAGCAGTACTTC. It specifies CASSTWTGSGASSYEQYF.

This clonotype came up a few times. The chain recombines TRBV20-1 with TRBJ2-7; D perhaps matches TRBD1 (6 bases). Deletions cut 1 base from V and 3 bases from J, with 10 bases between. Looked up from germline, CDR1 is DFQATT and CDR2 is SNEGSKA (reference sequence). The CDR3 totals 13 residues. The CDR3 reads CSARAPGVYEQYF. The CDR3 DNA sequence: TGCAGTGCTAGAGCTCCAGGGGTCTACGAGCAGTACTTC.

This clonotype was detected ten times or more. The DNA for the CDR3 is TGCGCCAGCAGCCGACTGGGGCCGGCTGAAGCTTTCTTT. This translates into CASSRLGPAEAFF. The V and J genes are TRBV4-1 and TRBJ1-1; possibly TRBD1 for D (5 bases). This CDR3 region has 13 residues. Trimming took 4 bases from V and 6 from J, leaving 12 bases between them. Germline V CDR1 and CDR2: MGHRA, YSYEKL.

This clonotype was found a few times. The chain employs TRBV20-1 and TRBJ1-1; 10 bases line up with TRBD1. The germline V gene has CDR1 DFQATT and CDR2 SNEGSKA (reference sequence). The V and J ends lost 6 bases and 4 bases, in that order; junction bases with no gene match: 5. This CDR3 has 13 amino acids. The CDR3 DNA is TGCAGTGCGAGGGACAGGGGTTTCACTGAAGCTTTCTTT. It yields the protein CSARDRGFTEAFF.

The CDR3 nucleotides are TGTGCCAGCAGCGTAGCAGGGGGCCAAGAGACCCAGTACTTC. Its protein is CASSVAGGQETQYF. The chain employs TRBV9 and TRBJ2-5, with 7 bases matching TRBD1. V trimming: 0 bases; J trimming: 1 base; junction bases outside the gene matches: 0. CDR1 and CDR2 from the germline V gene are SGDLS and YYNGEE. CDR3 length: 14 amino acids.

There are many counts of this clonotype. The chain links TRBV9 to TRBJ2-2; 14 nucleotides line up with TRBD2. This CDR3 contains 16 residues. Trimming removed 4 bases from V and 7 bases from J; junction bases left unmatched: 6. CDR1 and CDR2 (germline): SGDLS, YYNGEE. CDR3 in DNA: TGTGCCAGCAGCCGCGGACTAGCGGGAGGCAACGGGGAGCTGTTTTTT. Translation gives CASSRGLAGGNGELFF.

This clonotype was seen many times. The V call is TRBV20-1, the J call TRBJ2-7; 7 bases map to TRBD2. This CDR3 contains 15 residues. The germline CDR1 and CDR2 sequences are DFQATT and SNEGSKA (reference sequence). Trimming removed 1 base from V and 0 bases from J; junction bases left unmatched: 6. Here the CDR3 DNA reads TGCAGTGCTAGAGTCGGCGGGAGTAGCTCCTACGAGCAGTACTTC. Encoded protein: CSARVGGSSSYEQYF.

The gene calls are TRBV7-9 and TRBJ2-7, with 7 nucleotides matching TRBD2. The trim removed 5 bases at V and 4 bases at J, leaving 5 bases unmatched. The CDR3 runs 13 residues. CDR1 is SEHNR, CDR2 FQNEAQ, per germline (reference sequence). Here the CDR3 DNA reads TGTGCCAGCAGCCATCCGGGGGGTTACGAGCAGTACTTC. Protein sequence: CASSHPGGYEQYF. Full variable domain (rest looked up from reference TRBV7-9 and TRBJ2-7): DTGVSQNPRHKITKRGQNVTFRCDPISEHNRLYWYRQTLGQGPEFLTYFQNEAQLEKSRLLSDRFSAERPKGSFSTLEIQRTEQGDSAMYLCASSHPGGYEQYFGPGTRLTVT.

Turning to this clonotype: The missing conserved phenylalanine or tryptophan at the end of this CDR3 makes a read error likely. The chain recombines TRBV9 with TRBJ2-5; TRBD2 might be the D (5 bases). The CDR3 loop spans 15 amino acids. Trimming took 0 bases from V and 5 from J, leaving 14 bases between them. In germline, CDR1 is SGDLS, CDR2 YYNGEE. In DNA form, the CDR3 reads TGTGCCAGCAGCGTAGGCGGAGGTAGCACTGAGACCCAGTACATC. This translates into CASSVGGGSTETQYI.

V is TRBV19 and J is TRBJ1-3; no reliable D call. This CDR3 is 15 amino acids long. The germline V gene has CDR1 LNHDA and CDR2 SQIVND (reference sequence). V was clipped by 3 bases and J by 0 bases, with 9 bases between them. This chain's CDR3 is CASSILSDSGNTIYF. The CDR3, as DNA: TGTGCCAGTAGTATTCTTTCCGACTCTGGAAACACCATATATTTT.

This clonotype was counted ten times or more. V and J are TRBV5-8 and TRBJ1-2, with D tentatively TRBD1 (6 bases). Trimming cost V 4 bases and J 2 bases, with 12 bases left between them. CDR1 and CDR2 (germline): SGHTS, YDEGEE. This CDR3 contains 14 residues. The chain's CDR3 is CASSLWTENYGYTF. The CDR3 DNA follows: TGTGCCAGCAGCCTATGGACAGAGAACTATGGCTACACCTTC.

A note on this clonotype: This could be a read error, since a much larger clone is one nucleotide away. The V call is TRBV4-3, the J call TRBJ2-7; D might be TRBD1 or TRBD2, each matching 5 bases. Germline CDR1 and CDR2: LGHNA and YSLEER. Trimming took 1 base from V and 3 from J, leaving 10 bases between them. The CDR3 length is 14 residues. The CDR3 spells CASSQGRDRYEQYF. The DNA of the CDR3 is TGCGCCAGCAGCCAAGGCCGGGACCGCTACGAGCAGTACTTC.

As to this clonotype: A read error is possible here, since a much larger clone lies one base away. The chain uses TRBV4-3 and TRBJ2-7, with D tentatively TRBD1 (5 bases). Per the germline V gene, CDR1 is LGHNA and CDR2 is YSLEER. The CDR3 totals 14 residues. The CDR3 is CASCQDPRVDRQYF. The CDR3 bases are TGCGCCAGCTGCCAAGATCCCAGGGTTGATCGGCAGTACTTC.

Remarks on this clonotype: This sequence may be a read error, since a much larger clone differs from it by one base. V is TRBV6-5 and J is TRBJ1-5, with D possibly matching TRBD1 (5 bases). Trimming stripped 0 bases from V and 7 bases from J, with 16 bases between. The CDR3 loop spans 16 amino acids. The germline CDR1 and CDR2 sequences are MNHEY and SVGAGI. The CDR3 DNA is TGTGCCAGCAGTTACTCTTCGCGGGGCGCGAAACAGCCCCAGCATTTT. As protein: CASSYSSRGAKQPQHF.

The table lists this clonotype with many counts. This rearrangement joins TRBV28 to TRBJ2-1; D gene unclear. CDR3 length equals 13 residues. Trimming shortened V by 7 bases and J by 8 bases, and 15 bases separated the two germline ends. Germline lookup yields CDR1 MDHEN and CDR2 SYDVKM. CDR3 sequence: CASTSNSWDEQFF. In nucleotides, the CDR3 is TGTGCCAGCACGTCGAATAGTTGGGATGAGCAGTTCTTC. Complete variable domain (other parts from reference TRBV28 and TRBJ2-1): DVKVTQSSRYLVKRTGEKVFLECVQDMDHENMFWYRQDPGLGLRLIYFSYDVKMKEKGDIPEGYSVSREKKERFSLILESASTNQTSMYLCASTSNSWDEQFFGPGTRLTVL.

There are many counts of this clonotype. This chain uses TRBV7-9 with TRBJ1-1; no reliable D call. Trimming took off 5 bases at V and 7 bases at J, with 14 bases between the two ends. This CDR3 contains 13 residues. From germline, CDR1 is SEHNR and CDR2 FQNEAQ (reference sequence). The CDR3 sequence: CASSPNVPGEAFF. DNA for the CDR3: TGTGCCAGCAGCCCCAACGTGCCAGGTGAAGCTTTCTTT.

This clonotype appeared many times. The chain links TRBV7-9 to TRBJ1-1; 7 nucleotides line up with TRBD1. Germline loops: CDR1 SEHNR, CDR2 FQNEAQ (reference sequence). This CDR3 comprises 14 residues. V was clipped by 6 bases and J by 0 bases; unmatched bases: 4. CDR3 in DNA: TGTGCCAGCAGGAGTGGACAGGTGAACACTGAAGCTTTCTTT. Its translation is CASRSGQVNTEAFF.

About this clonotype: A much larger clone lies one base from this, so it may be a read error. The rearrangement links TRBV30 to TRBJ2-3; 7 bases align to TRBD2. This CDR3 has 14 amino acids. Per germline, CDR1 GTSNPN and CDR2 SVGIG (reference sequence). The V segment lost 2 bases and the J segment 5 bases; nucleotides outside the gene matches: 7. CDR3 coding DNA: TGTGCCTGGAGTTTGGGTCGCGGGGGAGATACGCAGTATTTT. It is translated as CAWSLGRGGDTQYF.

A remark on this clonotype: A much larger clone sits a single nucleotide away, making a read error possible. This sequence joins TRBV27 and TRBJ2-3; 12 nucleotides align to TRBD2. The germline CDR1 and CDR2 sequences are MNHEY and SMNVEV (reference sequence). CDR3 length: 15 amino acids. The CDR3 here is CAGSSGLAGPDTQYF. CDR3 in DNA: TGTGCCGGCAGCTCAGGACTAGCGGGACCCGATACGCAGTATTTT.

The J gene is TRBJ2-7, the V gene TRBV29-1, with D unclear. The V gene's germline CDR1 is SQVTM and CDR2 ANQGSEA. This CDR3 contains 11 residues. V was cut by 6 bases and J by 7 bases, with 13 bases left in between. The CDR3 DNA sequence: TGCAGCGTCGGTACTTTGGGGGAGCAGTACTTC. Its translation: CSVGTLGEQYF.

This clonotype was seen a few times. The rearrangement uses TRBV28 and TRBJ2-6; D unclear. Germline assignment: CDR1 MDHEN and CDR2 SYDVKM. The V gene lost 8 bases and the J gene lost 3 bases, with 20 bases spanning the gap. This CDR3 has 17 residues. CDR3 amino acids: CASRPGLHAYGANVLTF. The CDR3, as DNA: TGTGCCAGCCGCCCGGGCCTCCACGCATATGGGGCCAACGTCCTGACTTTC.

This clonotype has ten or more counts. The chain has TRBV7-9 and TRBJ2-3; D is tentatively TRBD1 or TRBD2 (6 bases each). Trimming stripped 1 base from V and 2 bases from J, with 13 bases between. This CDR3 is 16 amino acids long. The germline V gene encodes CDR1 SEHNR and CDR2 FQNEAQ (reference sequence). CDR3 residues: CASSLVSRGPTDTQYF. The CDR3 bases are TGTGCCAGCAGCTTAGTGTCCCGGGGGCCCACAGATACGCAGTATTTT. The whole variable domain, filled in from reference TRBV7-9 and TRBJ2-3, reads DTGVSQNPRHKITKRGQNVTFRCDPISEHNRLYWYRQTLGQGPEFLTYFQNEAQLEKSRLLSDRFSAERPKGSFSTLEIQRTEQGDSAMYLCASSLVSRGPTDTQYFGPGTRLTVL.

This clonotype was recorded many times. The chain carries TRBV14 and TRBJ1-3; no clear D gene. The germline gives CDR1 SGHDN, CDR2 FVKESK. The V gene lost 0 bases and the J gene lost 2 bases, with 11 bases spanning the gap. CDR3 length equals 16 residues. The CDR3 DNA sequence: TGTGCCAGCAGCCAAGATTTTCCAGAAACTGGAAACACCATATATTTT. Amino acid sequence: CASSQDFPETGNTIYF.